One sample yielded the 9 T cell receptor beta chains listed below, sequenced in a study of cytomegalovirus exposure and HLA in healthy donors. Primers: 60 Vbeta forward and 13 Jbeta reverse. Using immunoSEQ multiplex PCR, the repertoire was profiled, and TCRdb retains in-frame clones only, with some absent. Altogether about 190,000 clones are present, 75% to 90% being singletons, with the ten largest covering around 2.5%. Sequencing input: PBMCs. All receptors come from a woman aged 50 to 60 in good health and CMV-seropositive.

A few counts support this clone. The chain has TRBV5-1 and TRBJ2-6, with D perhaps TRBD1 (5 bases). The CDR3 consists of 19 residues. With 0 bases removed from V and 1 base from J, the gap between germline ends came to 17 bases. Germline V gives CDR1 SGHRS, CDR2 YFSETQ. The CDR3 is CASSLEPLGKGSGANVLTF. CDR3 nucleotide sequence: TGCGCCAGCAGCTTGGAACCTTTAGGGAAGGGGTCTGGGGCCAACGTCCTGACTTTC.

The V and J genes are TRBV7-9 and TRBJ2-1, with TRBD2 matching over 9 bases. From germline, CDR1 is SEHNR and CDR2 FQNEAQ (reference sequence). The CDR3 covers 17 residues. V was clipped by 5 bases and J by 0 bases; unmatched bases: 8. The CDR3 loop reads CASSRGSGGRSYNEQFF. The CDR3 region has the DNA TGTGCCAGCAGCCGAGGGAGCGGGGGGCGCTCCTACAATGAGCAGTTCTTC.

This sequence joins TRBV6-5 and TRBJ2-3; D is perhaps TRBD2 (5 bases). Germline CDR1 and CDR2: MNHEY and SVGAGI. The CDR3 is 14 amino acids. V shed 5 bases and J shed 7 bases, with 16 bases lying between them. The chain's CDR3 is CASSELAVVNTQYF. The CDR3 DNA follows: TGTGCCAGCAGTGAGCTAGCCGTAGTTAATACGCAGTATTTT.

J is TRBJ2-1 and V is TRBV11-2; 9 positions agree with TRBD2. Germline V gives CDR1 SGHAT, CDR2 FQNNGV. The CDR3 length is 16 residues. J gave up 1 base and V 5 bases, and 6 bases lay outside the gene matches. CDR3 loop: CASSEISGGSYNEQFF. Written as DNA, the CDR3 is TGTGCCAGCAGCGAAATAAGCGGGGGGTCCTACAATGAGCAGTTCTTC. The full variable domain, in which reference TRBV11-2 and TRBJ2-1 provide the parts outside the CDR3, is EAGVAQSPRYKIIEKRQSVAFWCNPISGHATLYWYQQILGQGPKLLIQFQNNGVVDDSQLPKDRFSAERLKGVDSTLKIQPAKLEDSAVYLCASSEISGGSYNEQFFGPGTRLTVL.

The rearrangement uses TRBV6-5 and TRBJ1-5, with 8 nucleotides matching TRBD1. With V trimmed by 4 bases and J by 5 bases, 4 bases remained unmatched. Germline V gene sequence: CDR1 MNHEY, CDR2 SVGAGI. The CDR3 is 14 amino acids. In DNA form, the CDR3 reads TGTGCCAGCAGTTCCGTGACAGGGGATCAGCCCCAGCATTTT. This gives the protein CASSSVTGDQPQHF.

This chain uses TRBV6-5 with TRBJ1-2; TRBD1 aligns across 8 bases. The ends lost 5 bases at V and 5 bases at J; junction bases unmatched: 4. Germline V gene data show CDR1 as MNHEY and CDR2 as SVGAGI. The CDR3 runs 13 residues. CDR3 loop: CASSRGQEYGYTF. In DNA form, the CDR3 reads TGTGCCAGCAGTCGGGGACAGGAGTATGGCTACACCTTC.

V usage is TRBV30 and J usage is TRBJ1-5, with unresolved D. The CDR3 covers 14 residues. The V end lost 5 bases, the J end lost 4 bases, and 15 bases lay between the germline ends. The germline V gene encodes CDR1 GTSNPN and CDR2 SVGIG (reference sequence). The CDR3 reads CAWGASETNQPQHF. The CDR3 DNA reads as TGTGCCTGGGGAGCCTCAGAAACTAATCAGCCCCAGCATTTT.

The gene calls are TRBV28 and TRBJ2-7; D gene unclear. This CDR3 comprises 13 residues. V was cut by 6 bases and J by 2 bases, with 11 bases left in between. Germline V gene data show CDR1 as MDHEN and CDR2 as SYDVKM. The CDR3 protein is CASSLRVPYEQYF. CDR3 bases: TGTGCCAGCAGCCTCCGGGTACCCTACGAGCAGTACTTC.

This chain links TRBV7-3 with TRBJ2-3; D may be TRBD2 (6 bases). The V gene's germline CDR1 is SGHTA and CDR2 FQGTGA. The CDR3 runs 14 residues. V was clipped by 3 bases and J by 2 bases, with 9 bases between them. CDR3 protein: CASSFGGDTDTQYF. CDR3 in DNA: TGTGCCAGCAGCTTCGGGGGAGACACAGATACGCAGTATTTT.